This entry lists 18 T cell receptor beta chains sequenced from one sample in a study of T cell responses to AZD1222 COVID-19 vaccine (dated by TCRdb to about 2021). The time point label, as the study defines it: about 28 days (+/-7) after the second vaccine dose. Libraries came from the immunoSEQ multiplex PCR assay. What TCRdb holds here is the immuneACCESS table cut down to in-frame rearrangements. Part of the clones is not present; checked against another copy, under half of the missing clones reflect an unresolved V gene, and the others are unexplained. The sample profile shows around 190,000 clones; roughly nine tenths of them were found once. Jointly, the top ten make up approximately 1.7% of the sample. This material consisted of peripheral blood, taken 28 days after the second AZD1222 dose. The receptors here all came from an adult who received the AZD1222 COVID-19 vaccine.

Only one count was recorded for this clone. This chain connects TRBV6-5 to TRBJ2-7; perhaps TRBD1 as D (6 bases). V gave up 7 bases and J gave up 0 bases, with 10 bases separating them. The V gene's germline CDR1 is MNHEY and CDR2 SVGAGI. This CDR3 region has 13 residues. CDR3 region: CASTQGHSYEQYF. The CDR3 DNA follows: TGTGCCAGCACCCAGGGGCACTCCTACGAGCAGTACTTC.

The rearrangement uses TRBV19 and TRBJ2-3; D unclear. CDR3 length: 13 amino acids. V was pared by 3 bases and J by 6 bases, with 10 bases between. From germline, CDR1 is LNHDA and CDR2 SQIVND (reference sequence). For the CDR3, the DNA is TGTGCCAGTAGTATGGGCCTTCGGGATACGCAGTATTTT. This translates into CASSMGLRDTQYF.

The V and J genes are TRBV9 and TRBJ2-7; D not certain. Trimming removed 4 bases at V and 6 bases at J, with 11 bases between. This CDR3 has 12 residues. CDR1 is SGDLS and CDR2 is YYNGEE in the germline V gene. The CDR3 DNA follows: TGTGCCAGCAGCTCAGCGATTTCCGAGCAGTACTTC. It yields the protein CASSSAISEQYF.

This chain uses TRBV7-3 with TRBJ1-1; maybe TRBD1 (5 bases). Trimming pared 3 bases from V and 4 bases from J, leaving 9 bases between. The CDR3 consists of 13 residues. From germline, CDR1 is SGHTA and CDR2 FQGTGA. The CDR3, as DNA: TGTGCCAGCAGCTTGGAGGGGAGCACTGAAGCTTTCTTT. Its protein is CASSLEGSTEAFF.

V and J are TRBV4-2 and TRBJ2-3; D possibly matches TRBD1 or TRBD2 (5 bases each). Germline loops: CDR1 LGHNA, CDR2 YNFKEQ. Deletions cut 6 bases from V and 6 bases from J, with 16 bases between. The CDR3 sequence is 14 residues long. CDR3 in amino acids: CASRKGLAGDTQYF. As DNA, the CDR3 is TGTGCCAGCAGGAAGGGGCTAGCAGGGGATACGCAGTATTTT.

This chain connects TRBV20-1 to TRBJ1-5; 7 bases agree with TRBD1. With V trimmed by 3 bases and J by 5 bases, 7 bases remained unmatched. The CDR3 spans 14 residues. Germline-derived CDR1 and CDR2 are DFQATT and SNEGSKA (reference sequence). The CDR3 reads CSASRQGIDQPQHF. CDR3 DNA sequence: TGCAGTGCTAGTCGACAGGGTATCGATCAGCCCCAGCATTTT.

The V gene is TRBV2, the J gene TRBJ1-4; 9 positions match TRBD1. Germline CDR1 and CDR2: SNHLY and FYNNEI. The CDR3 covers 13 residues. V lost 4 bases to trimming and J lost 13 bases; unmatched junction nucleotides: 7. CDR3 bases: TGTGCCAGCAGTGGGACAGGGGCCTTCGTACTGTTTTTT. Translated, it gives CASSGTGAFVLFF.

This clone was observed a handful of times. J is TRBJ1-2 and V is TRBV11-2, with D unclear. The CDR3 runs to 13 residues. CDR1 and CDR2 from the germline V gene are SGHAT and FQNNGV. V was pared by 0 bases and J by 5 bases, with 7 bases between. Here the CDR3 DNA reads TGTGCCAGCAGCTTAGATAGGCAGTATGGCTACACCTTC. Encoded protein: CASSLDRQYGYTF.

The chain is built from TRBV11-2 and TRBJ2-7; 10 nucleotides agree with TRBD1. The CDR3 loop spans 18 amino acids. CDR1 SGHAT and CDR2 FQNNGV come from the germline V gene. Trimming took 1 base from V and 4 from J; bases not matched to a gene: 13. CDR3 loop: CASSLASLILGQGYEQYF. The CDR3 bases are TGTGCCAGCAGCTTAGCATCTTTAATTTTGGGACAGGGGTACGAGCAGTACTTC.

The rearrangement joins TRBV30 to TRBJ2-1; TRBD2 might be the D (6 bases). V was cut by 0 bases and J by 7 bases, with 16 bases left in between. The CDR3 runs 15 residues. Germline V gives CDR1 GTSNPN, CDR2 SVGIG (reference sequence). The CDR3 DNA sequence: TGTGCCTGGAGTGTAAATCCGTGGGAGGAAAATGAGCAGTTCTTC. Its translation: CAWSVNPWEENEQFF.

This clone was seen a handful of times. This sequence joins TRBV25-1 and TRBJ2-3; D possibly matches TRBD1 or TRBD2 (6 bases each). The germline V gene encodes CDR1 MGHDK and CDR2 SYGVNS. The CDR3 is 14 residues long. With 8 bases removed from V and 3 bases from J, the gap between germline ends came to 15 bases. CDR3 amino acids: CASGGRTATDTQYF. The CDR3 region has the DNA TGTGCCAGCGGGGGGCGGACAGCTACAGATACGCAGTATTTT.

The V gene is TRBV2, the J gene TRBJ2-7, with 16 positions matching TRBD2. The J segment lost 4 bases and the V segment lost 11 bases, leaving 5 bases of the junction unmatched. This CDR3 spans 14 amino acids. Germline-derived CDR1 and CDR2 are SNHLY and FYNNEI. CDR3 region: CAGGLAGGFYEQYF. The CDR3 DNA is TGTGCCGGGGGACTAGCGGGAGGGTTTTACGAGCAGTACTTC.

In its sample, this clone was seen a few times. V usage is TRBV4-1 and J usage is TRBJ1-6; D is unresolved. This CDR3 comprises 13 residues. V was shortened by 2 bases and J by 7 bases, with 6 bases between the two germline ends. Germline CDR1 MGHRA, CDR2 YSYEKL. Here the CDR3 reads CASSQLGNSPLHF. Written as DNA, the CDR3 is TGCGCCAGCAGCCAATTAGGAAATTCACCCCTCCACTTT.

In DNA, the CDR3 is TGTGCCAGTAGTATAGTTCCCAATTATAGCTATGGCTACACCTTC. Translated: CASSIVPNYSYGYTF. The rearrangement links TRBV19 to TRBJ1-2; D unclear. V gave up 1 base and J gave up 4 bases, with 13 bases separating them. The germline CDR1 and CDR2 sequences are LNHDA and SQIVND (reference sequence). This CDR3 is 15 amino acids long. The entire variable domain, with the rest obtained from reference TRBV19 and TRBJ1-2, is as follows: DGGITQSPKYLFRKEGQNVTLSCEQNLNHDAMYWYRQDPGQGLRLIYYSQIVNDFQKGDIAEGYSVSREKKESFPLTVTSAQKNPTAFYLCASSIVPNYSYGYTFGSGTRLTVV.

This chain joins TRBV5-4 and TRBJ1-1; tentative D call: TRBD1 (5 bases). Per germline, CDR1 SGHNT and CDR2 YYREEE (reference sequence). V was cut by 1 base and J by 5 bases, with 12 bases left in between. CDR3 length equals 14 residues. The CDR3 spells CASSLRGEGTEAFF. The CDR3 bases are TGTGCCAGCAGCTTGAGAGGGGAAGGTACTGAAGCTTTCTTT.

This clone was seen a single time. The chain uses TRBV3-1 (or the pseudogene TRBV3-2) and TRBJ2-5; possibly TRBD2 for D (5 bases). The V end was cut by 9 bases, the J end by 3 bases, with 11 bases between. Germline CDR1 and CDR2: LGHDT and YNNKEL (reference sequence). The length of the CDR3 is 12 residues. The CDR3 spells CARKDSKETQYF. CDR3 coding DNA: TGTGCCAGGAAGGACTCAAAAGAGACCCAGTACTTC.

In this sample, this clone turned up once. The chain couples TRBV18 to TRBJ2-3; possibly TRBD1 for D (5 bases). This CDR3 has 17 amino acids. From germline, CDR1 is KGHSH and CDR2 LQKENI. The V end was cut by 1 base, the J end by 0 bases, with 14 bases between. DNA for the CDR3: TGTGCCAGCTCACCACTCGTCGACCAGGGCAGCACAGATACGCAGTATTTT. As protein: CASSPLVDQGSTDTQYF.

The chain has TRBV7-2 and TRBJ1-1; D remains unclear. CDR3 length equals 13 residues. Germline V CDR1 and CDR2: SGHTA, FQGNSA. Trimming cost V 2 bases and J 4 bases, with 8 bases left between them. The CDR3 protein is CASSLWGGTEAFF. CDR3 in DNA: TGTGCCAGCAGCTTATGGGGTGGCACTGAAGCTTTCTTT.